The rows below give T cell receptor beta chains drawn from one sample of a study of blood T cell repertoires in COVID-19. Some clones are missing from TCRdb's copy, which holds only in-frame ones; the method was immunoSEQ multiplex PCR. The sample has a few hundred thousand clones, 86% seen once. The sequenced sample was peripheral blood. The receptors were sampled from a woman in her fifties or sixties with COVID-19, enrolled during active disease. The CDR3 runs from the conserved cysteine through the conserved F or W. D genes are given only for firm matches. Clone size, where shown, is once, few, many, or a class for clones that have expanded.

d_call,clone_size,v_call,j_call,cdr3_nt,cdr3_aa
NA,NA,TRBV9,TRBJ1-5,TGTGCCAGCAGCGAGACAGGACTTAATCAGCCCCAGCATTTT,CASSETGLNQPQHF
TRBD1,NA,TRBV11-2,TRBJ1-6,TGTGCCAGCAGCCCTGGGACAGGGAGAAATTCACCCCTCCACTTT,CASSPGTGRNSPLHF
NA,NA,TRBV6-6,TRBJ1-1,TGTGCCAGTCAGACGGGGGGCGCGGGGAACACTGAAGCTTTCTTT,CASQTGGAGNTEAFF
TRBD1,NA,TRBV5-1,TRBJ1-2,TGCGCCAGCAGCCAGGGACAGGGGATGGGCTACACCTTC,CASSQGQGMGYTF
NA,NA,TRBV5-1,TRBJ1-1,TGCGCCAGCAGCTTCTCGGGGGTGAGCACTGAAGCTTTCTTT,CASSFSGVSTEAFF
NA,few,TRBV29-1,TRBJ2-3,TGCAGCGTTGAGAGCGGAATTAGCACAGATACGCAGTATTTT,CSVESGISTDTQYF
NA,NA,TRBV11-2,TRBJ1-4,TGTGCCAGCAGCTCCACACGTAAACTGTTTTTT,CASSSTRKLFF
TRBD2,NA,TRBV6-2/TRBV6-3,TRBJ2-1,TGTGCCAGCAGTTACTCTGCGGGGGGTATATTATCAGTCTTGTACAATGAGCAGTTCTTC,CASSYSAGGILSVLYNEQFF
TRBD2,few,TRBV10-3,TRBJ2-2,TGTGCCATCAGTGATCCCGGGACGGCGGGAGTTAGCGGGGAGCTGTTTTTT,CAISDPGTAGVSGELFF
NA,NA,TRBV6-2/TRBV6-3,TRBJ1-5,TGTGCCAGCAGTTCTACCGGGACTGATAATCAGCCCCAGCATTTT,CASSSTGTDNQPQHF
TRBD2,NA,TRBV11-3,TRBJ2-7,TGTGCCAGCAGCTCGGGGACTAGCGGGGAACTTCTTTGGGAAGAGCAGTACTTC,CASSSGTSGELLWEEQYF
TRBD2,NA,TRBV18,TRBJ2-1,TGTGCCAGCTCACCACCCCCGGGGGGAGCGCGGGAGCAGTTCTTC,CASSPPPGGAREQFF
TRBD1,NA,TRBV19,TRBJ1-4,TGTGCCAGTAGGAGGGACAGGGGGGTTCCTGCTGAAAAACTGTTTTTT,CASRRDRGVPAEKLFF
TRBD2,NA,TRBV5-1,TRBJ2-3,TGCGCCAGCAGCGTAGCGGGGGGATCCACAGATACGCAGTATTTT,CASSVAGGSTDTQYF
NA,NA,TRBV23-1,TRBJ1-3,TGCGCCAGCAGTCTCGGAGGCGGCTCTGGAAACACCATATATTTT,CASSLGGGSGNTIYF
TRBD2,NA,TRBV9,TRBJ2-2,TGTGCCAGCAGCGACAGAGCGGGGGGGCCGGACACCGGGGAGCTGTTTTTT,CASSDRAGGPDTGELFF
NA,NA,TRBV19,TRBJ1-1,TGTGCCAGTAGTCTTCTTATAGGACGGGGTGAAGCTTTCTTT,CASSLLIGRGEAFF
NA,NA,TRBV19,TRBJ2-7,TGTGCCAGTAGTACTGGGACAGAGCAGTACTTC,CASSTGTEQYF
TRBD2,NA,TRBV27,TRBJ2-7,TGTGCCAGCACGCTCTTGGGAGGGAGCTACGAGCAGTACTTC,CASTLLGGSYEQYF
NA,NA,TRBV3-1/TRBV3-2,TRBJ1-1,TGTGCCAGCAGCCAAGAAGGGGCCAGAAGGACGGCTTTCTTT,CASSQEGARRTAFF
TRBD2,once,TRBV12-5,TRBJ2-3,TGTGCTAGTGGTCTCTGGACTAGCGGGGCAGATACGCAGTATTTT,CASGLWTSGADTQYF
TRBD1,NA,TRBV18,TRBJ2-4,TGTGCCAGCTCACCGGGGACAGGGGGTTTTAACATTCAGTACTTC,CASSPGTGGFNIQYF
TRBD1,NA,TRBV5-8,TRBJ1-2,TGTGCCAGCAGCTTCGAACCGGACAGGGCAGAAGGGTATGGCTACACCTTC,CASSFEPDRAEGYGYTF
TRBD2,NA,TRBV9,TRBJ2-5,TGTGCCAGCAGCGTTTACGGGGGGGCTACAGAGACCCAGTACTTC,CASSVYGGATETQYF
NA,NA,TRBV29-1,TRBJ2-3,TGCAGCCTCCACGGGGAGCTAACAGATACGCAGTATTTT,CSLHGELTDTQYF
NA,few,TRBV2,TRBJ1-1,TGTGCCAGCAGCAACAGTGGAGGTACTGAAGCTTTCTTT,CASSNSGGTEAFF
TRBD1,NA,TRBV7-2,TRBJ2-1,TGTGCCAGCAGCTCGGACAGGGGCTACAATGAGCAGTTCTTC,CASSSDRGYNEQFF
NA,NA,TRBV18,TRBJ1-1,TGTGCCAGCTCACCACCTCGGTGGGGAGGGGAGAACACTGAAGCTTTCTTT,CASSPPRWGGENTEAFF
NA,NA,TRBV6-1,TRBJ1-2,TGTGCCAGCAGTGACGCCAGGGAGGACTATGGCTACACCTTC,CASSDAREDYGYTF
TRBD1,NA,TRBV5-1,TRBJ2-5,TGCGCCAGCAGCTCACTTGGGACAGAAGAGACCCAGTACTTC,CASSSLGTEETQYF
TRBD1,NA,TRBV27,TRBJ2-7,TGTGCCAGCGGAGGACAGGGGGACTACGAGCAGTACTTC,CASGGQGDYEQYF
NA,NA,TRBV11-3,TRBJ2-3,TGTGCCAGCAGCCCCCTAGGGGCAGATACGCAGTATTTT,CASSPLGADTQYF
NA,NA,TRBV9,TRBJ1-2,TGTGCCAGCAGCGTTCCAGGGACTAAAGGCTACACCTTC,CASSVPGTKGYTF
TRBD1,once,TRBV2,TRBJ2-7,TGTGCCAGCAGTGGGGGACAGTCACCCGCCTACGAGCAGTACTTC,CASSGGQSPAYEQYF
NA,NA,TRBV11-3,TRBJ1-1,TGTGCCAGCAGCTTTCCGGCAGGGGAAGGGGGCACTGAAGCTTTCTTT,CASSFPAGEGGTEAFF
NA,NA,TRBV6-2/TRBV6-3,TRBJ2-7,TGTGCCAGCAGTTCGTGGCGAACACTAACCTCCTACGAGCAGTACTTC,CASSSWRTLTSYEQYF
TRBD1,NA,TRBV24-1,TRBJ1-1,TGTGCCACCAGTGGTCCAGGGGGTGAAGCTTTCTTT,CATSGPGGEAFF
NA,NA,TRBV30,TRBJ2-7,TGTGCCGCCCATCAGGGAGGAAAGCAGTACTTC,CAAHQGGKQYF
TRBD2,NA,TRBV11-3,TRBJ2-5,TGTGCCAGCAGCTTAGAGCGGGGGGGGCGACAAGAGACCCAGTACTTC,CASSLERGGRQETQYF
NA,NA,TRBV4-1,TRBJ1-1,TGCGCCAGCAGCCATTCAAGGGGGACGGAAGCTTTCTTT,CASSHSRGTEAFF
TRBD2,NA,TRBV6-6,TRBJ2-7,TGTGCCAGCAGTTACGCAGTGAGCGGGGGAGCTGACGAGCAGTACTTC,CASSYAVSGGADEQYF
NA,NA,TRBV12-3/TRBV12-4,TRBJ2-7,TGTGCCAGCAGTACTAGAAGATACGAGCAGTACTTC,CASSTRRYEQYF